The present T cell receptor (beta chain) was sequenced within a study of CD8 T cells in Susac syndrome. RNA was extracted with the RNeasy kit, and a quantity of about 0.45 to 1 ug was reverse transcribed using random hexamers. The immunoSEQ assay covered 54 Vbeta and 13 Jbeta segments for CDR3. Using its own MiXCR run on the immunoSEQ multiplex PCR reads, TCRdb lists one record per CDR3 protein. This sample has approximately 210,000 distinct CDR3 sequences; 94% occur once, and the top ten carry about 0.15%. In germline, CDR1 is SGDLS, CDR2 YYNGEE. Deletions cut 4 bases from V and 7 bases from J, with 14 bases between. This CDR3 is built from 14 residues. Sequencing of TCR beta drew on CD8+ and CD4+ T cells from blood. Diagnostic criteria for definite or probable disease, in their recently defined form, were met by the patients with Susac syndrome. TEMRA cells underwent FACS enrichment and CD8+ and CD4+ T cells underwent negative isolation.

Sequencing input: CD4+ T cells from PBMCs. V and J are TRBV9 and TRBJ2-2, with D unresolved. The receptor was isolated from a human donor with Susac syndrome. CDR3 loop: CASSTQPSGGELFF. As DNA, the CDR3 is TGTGCCAGCAGCACCCAGCCGTCGGGCGGGGAGCTGTTTTTT.